The rows below give T cell receptor beta chains drawn from one sample of a study of response to subunit inactivated influenza vaccine. Each CDR3 protein gets one entry after TCRdb re-called the RT-PCR reads with MiXCR. The sample carries about 700,000 distinct CDR3 sequences, roughly 15% recorded once. This specimen consisted of PBMCs from blood, obtained less than 15 days before vaccination. These receptors were collected from a middle-aged man who received an inactivated influenza vaccine. Both conserved end residues are part of each CDR3. Each record gives: CDR3 protein, CDR3 DNA, V gene, D gene, clone size, J gene. A D gene is named only where the DNA matches it firmly. Clone size is not always given. Where it is, it says once, few, many or a class for expanded clones.

CASSLLGTSGARDRYNEQFF	TGTGCCAGCAGTCTACTCGGGACTAGCGGGGCCAGGGACCGATACAATGAGCAGTTCTTC	TRBV6-2/TRBV6-3	TRBD2	few	TRBJ2-1
CASSLERGRPAGTQYF	TGTGCCAGCAGCTTAGAGAGGGGCCGACCTGCAGGTACGCAGTATTTT	TRBV13	NA	many	TRBJ2-3
CASSLYGTDTQYF	TGTGCCAGCAGTTTATACGGCACAGATACGCAGTATTTT	TRBV27	NA	many	TRBJ2-3
CASIHSGISSYEQYF	TGTGCCAGCATTCATAGCGGGATAAGCTCCTACGAGCAGTACTTC	TRBV28	TRBD2	NA	TRBJ2-7
CASSRSKGQIAKNIQYF	TGTGCCAGCAGCAGAAGCAAGGGACAGATAGCCAAAAACATTCAGTACTTC	TRBV21-1	NA	NA	TRBJ2-4
CASSLWRGSAEAFF	TGTGCCAGCAGCCTCTGGAGGGGTAGCGCTGAAGCTTTCTTT	TRBV12-3/TRBV12-4	NA	NA	TRBJ1-1
CASSRTGDLEAFF	TGTGCCAGCAGCCGGACAGGGGACCTTGAAGCTTTCTTT	TRBV7-9	TRBD1	few	TRBJ1-1
CASSGDILEAFF	TGTGCCAGCTCAGGGGACATACTTGAAGCTTTCTTT	TRBV18	NA	few	TRBJ1-1
CASSSTPGDSREQFF	TGTGCCAGCAGCTCCACCCCCGGTGATTCTAGGGAGCAGTTCTTC	TRBV7-8	NA	few	TRBJ2-1
CAISTDRNQPQHF	TGTGCCATCAGTACGGACAGAAATCAGCCCCAGCATTTT	TRBV10-3	NA	NA	TRBJ1-5
CSAGTESSPLHF	TGCAGCGCCGGGACGGAAAGTTCACCCCTCCACTTT	TRBV29-1	NA	few	TRBJ1-6
CSAREPLMDQRTQYF	TGCAGTGCTAGAGAACCTCTCATGGACCAGAGGACCCAGTACTTC	TRBV20-1	NA	NA	TRBJ2-5
CASGGRTPSNQPQHF	TGTGCCTCGGGAGGACGGACACCTAGCAATCAGCCCCAGCATTTT	TRBV2	NA	many	TRBJ1-5
CASSLGDTEQYF	TGTGCCAGCAGTTTAGGGGACACCGAGCAGTACTTC	TRBV12-3/TRBV12-4	NA	NA	TRBJ2-7
CATSRSGELFF	TGTGCCACCAGTAGATCCGGGGAGCTGTTTTTT	TRBV24-1	NA	NA	TRBJ2-2
CASSYGLELYNEQFF	TGTGCCAGCAGTTACGGCCTAGAACTCTACAATGAGCAGTTCTTC	TRBV6-2/TRBV6-3	NA	NA	TRBJ2-1
CATSDWTGNYGYTF	TGTGCCACCAGTGATTGGACGGGAAACTATGGCTACACCTTC	TRBV24-1	NA	many	TRBJ1-2
CATSRDWGGEQYF	TGTGCCACCAGCAGAGATTGGGGGGGCGAGCAGTACTTC	TRBV15	TRBD2	NA	TRBJ2-7
CASSLGTSGVYNEQFF	TGCGCCAGCAGCTTGGGAACTAGCGGGGTGTACAATGAGCAGTTCTTC	TRBV5-1	TRBD2	few	TRBJ2-1
CASSAGQWGNTQYF	TGTGCCAGCAGCGCGGGACAGTGGGGGAATACGCAGTATTTT	TRBV7-9	NA	NA	TRBJ2-3
CASSPRTGSYNEQFF	TGTGCCAGCAGCCCCCGGACAGGGTCCTACAATGAGCAGTTCTTC	TRBV7-2	TRBD1	many	TRBJ2-1
CASREGTSNQPQHF	TGTGCCAGCAGGGAGGGTACAAGCAATCAGCCCCAGCATTTT	TRBV7-8	NA	NA	TRBJ1-5
CASSLALSTEAFF	TGTGCCAGCAGCTTAGCGCTTAGCACTGAAGCTTTCTTT	TRBV7-9	NA	few	TRBJ1-1
CSVAHVAGRTDTQYF	TGCAGCGTTGCCCATGTCGCGGGCCGCACAGATACGCAGTATTTT	TRBV29-1	NA	few	TRBJ2-3
CASSLNDGGTEAFF	TGCGCCAGCAGCCTCAATGACGGGGGGACTGAAGCTTTCTTT	TRBV5-1	NA	NA	TRBJ1-1
CSVEDQRGRSTKNIQYF	TGCAGCGTTGAAGATCAGAGGGGGCGTTCGACCAAAAACATTCAGTACTTC	TRBV29-1	TRBD1	NA	TRBJ2-4
CASRLDRITGTDTQYF	TGTGCCAGCAGACTTGACAGGATAACAGGCACAGATACGCAGTATTTT	TRBV12-3/TRBV12-4	NA	few	TRBJ2-3
CASSSGTDVGTQYF	TGTGCCAGCAGTTCAGGGACTGACGTCGGTACGCAGTATTTT	TRBV12-3/TRBV12-4	NA	NA	TRBJ2-3
CASSFSQGQGREQYF	TGTGCCAGCAGCTTTTCTCAGGGCCAGGGACGCGAGCAGTACTTC	TRBV7-2	NA	NA	TRBJ2-7
CASREIGIGSYEQYF	TGTGCCAGCAGGGAGATAGGGATCGGGTCCTACGAGCAGTACTTC	TRBV2	NA	few	TRBJ2-7
CSAGLADTEAFF	TGCAGTGCTGGGCTGGCTGACACTGAAGCTTTCTTT	TRBV20-1	NA	few	TRBJ1-1
CASSPGQDQPQHF	TGTGCCAGCTCACCGGGCCAAGATCAGCCCCAGCATTTT	TRBV18	NA	many	TRBJ1-5
CSVGQHSYEQYF	TGCAGCGTTGGACAGCATTCCTACGAGCAGTACTTC	TRBV29-1	NA	few	TRBJ2-7
CASSLTPDLRRQPQHF	TGTGCCAGCAGCCTCACCCCCGACCTTCGGCGCCAGCCCCAGCATTTT	TRBV12-3/TRBV12-4	NA	few	TRBJ1-5
CASTERTQGFEQYF	TGTGCCAGCACCGAACGGACTCAGGGGTTCGAGCAGTACTTC	TRBV6-1	NA	NA	TRBJ2-7
CATSDEGAGGTTGELFF	TGTGCCACCAGTGACGAAGGAGCGGGGGGTACCACCGGGGAGCTGTTTTTT	TRBV24-1	TRBD2	NA	TRBJ2-2
CSARGGRGRELFF	TGCAGTGCTAGAGGTGGCAGGGGGCGGGAGCTGTTTTTT	TRBV20-1	TRBD1	NA	TRBJ2-2
CASSETQTNSPLHF	TGCGCCAGCAGCGAAACACAAACAAATTCACCCCTCCACTTT	TRBV5-1	NA	few	TRBJ1-6
CASSPTPENTEAFF	TGTGCCAGCAGTCCGACCCCGGAGAACACTGAAGCTTTCTTT	TRBV28	NA	few	TRBJ1-1
CASSQGTGGVTEAFF	TGCGCCAGCAGCCAAGGCACAGGGGGTGTAACTGAAGCTTTCTTT	TRBV4-3	TRBD1	NA	TRBJ1-1
CASSIVEGLAAYNEQFF	TGTGCCAGTAGTATAGTGGAGGGACTAGCGGCCTACAATGAGCAGTTCTTC	TRBV19	TRBD2	few	TRBJ2-1
CASETGTGGYEQYF	TGCGCCAGCGAAACCGGGACAGGAGGCTACGAGCAGTACTTC	TRBV5-1	TRBD1	NA	TRBJ2-7
CASSRYTGVVAVNNEQFF	TGCGCCAGCAGCCGGTATACTGGGGTAGTCGCCGTTAACAATGAGCAGTTCTTC	TRBV4-3	NA	NA	TRBJ2-1
CASSSNPGNTIYF	TGTGCCAGCAGCTCCAATCCCGGAAACACCATATATTTT	TRBV7-9	NA	many	TRBJ1-3
CASSLLQGNTEAFF	TGTGCCAGCAGTCTACTCCAGGGGAACACTGAAGCTTTCTTT	TRBV27	NA	few	TRBJ1-1